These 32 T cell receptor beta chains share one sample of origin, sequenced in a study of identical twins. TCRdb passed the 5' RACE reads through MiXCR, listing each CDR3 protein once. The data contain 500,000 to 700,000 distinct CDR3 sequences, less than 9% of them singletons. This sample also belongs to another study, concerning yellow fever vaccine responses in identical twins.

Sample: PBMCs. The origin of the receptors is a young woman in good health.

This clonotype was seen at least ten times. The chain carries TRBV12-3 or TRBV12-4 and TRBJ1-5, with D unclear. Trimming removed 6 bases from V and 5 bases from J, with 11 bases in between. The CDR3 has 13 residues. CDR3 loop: CASSPTAYQPQHF. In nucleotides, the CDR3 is TGTGCCAGCAGCCCTACAGCCTATCAGCCCCAGCATTTT.

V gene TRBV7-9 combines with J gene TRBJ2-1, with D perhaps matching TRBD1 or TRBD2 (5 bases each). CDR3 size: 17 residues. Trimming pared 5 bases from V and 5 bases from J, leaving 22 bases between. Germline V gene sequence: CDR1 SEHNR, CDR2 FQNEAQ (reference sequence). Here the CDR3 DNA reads TGTGCCAGCAGCCCACCCCGGGACGTTCCGTACAACAATGAGCAGTTCTTC. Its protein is CASSPPRDVPYNNEQFF.

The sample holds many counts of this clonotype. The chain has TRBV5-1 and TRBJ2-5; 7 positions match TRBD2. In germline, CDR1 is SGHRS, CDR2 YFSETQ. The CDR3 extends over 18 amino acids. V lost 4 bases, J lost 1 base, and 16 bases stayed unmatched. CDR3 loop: CASSRRGLAGVIQETQYF. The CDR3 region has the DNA TGCGCCAGCAGCCGCCGGGGATTGGCGGGGGTAATCCAAGAGACCCAGTACTTC.

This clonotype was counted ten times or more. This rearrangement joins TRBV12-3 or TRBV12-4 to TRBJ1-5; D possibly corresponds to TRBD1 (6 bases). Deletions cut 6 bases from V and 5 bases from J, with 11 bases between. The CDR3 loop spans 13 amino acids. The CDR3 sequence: CASSWTEDQPQHF. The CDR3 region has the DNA TGTGCCAGCAGCTGGACAGAGGATCAGCCCCAGCATTTT.

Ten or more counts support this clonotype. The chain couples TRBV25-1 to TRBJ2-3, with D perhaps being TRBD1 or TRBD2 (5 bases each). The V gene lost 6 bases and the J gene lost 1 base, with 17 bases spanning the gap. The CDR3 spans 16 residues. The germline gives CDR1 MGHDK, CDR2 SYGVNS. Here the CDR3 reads CASRYFVGTCTDTQYF. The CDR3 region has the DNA TGTGCCAGCAGGTATTTTGTGGGGACCTGCACAGATACGCAGTATTTT.

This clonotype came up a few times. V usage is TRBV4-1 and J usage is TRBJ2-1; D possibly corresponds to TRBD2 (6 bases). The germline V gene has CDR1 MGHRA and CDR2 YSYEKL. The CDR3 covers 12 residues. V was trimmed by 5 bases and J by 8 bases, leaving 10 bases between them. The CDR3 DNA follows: TGCGCCAGCAGCGCGACTAGTTATGAGCAGTTCTTC. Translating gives CASSATSYEQFF.

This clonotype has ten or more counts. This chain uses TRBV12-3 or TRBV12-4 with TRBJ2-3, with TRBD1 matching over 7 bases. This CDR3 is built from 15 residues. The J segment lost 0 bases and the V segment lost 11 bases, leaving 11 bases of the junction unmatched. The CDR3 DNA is TGTGCCTCACAGACAGGGCAGGGAAGCACAGATACGCAGTATTTT. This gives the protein CASQTGQGSTDTQYF.

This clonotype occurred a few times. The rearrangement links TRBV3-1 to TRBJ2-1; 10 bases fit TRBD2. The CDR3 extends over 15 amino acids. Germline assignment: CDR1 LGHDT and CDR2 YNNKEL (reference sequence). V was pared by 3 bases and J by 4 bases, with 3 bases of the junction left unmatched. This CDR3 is CASSQASGSYNEQFF. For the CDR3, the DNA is TGTGCCAGCAGCCAGGCTAGCGGGAGTTACAATGAGCAGTTCTTC.

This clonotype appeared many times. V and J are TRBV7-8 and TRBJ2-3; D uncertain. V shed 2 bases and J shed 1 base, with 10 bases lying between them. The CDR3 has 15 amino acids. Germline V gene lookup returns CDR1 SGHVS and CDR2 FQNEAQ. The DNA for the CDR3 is TGTGCCAGCAGCTTATATGGCCGACGCACAGATACGCAGTATTTT. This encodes CASSLYGRRTDTQYF.

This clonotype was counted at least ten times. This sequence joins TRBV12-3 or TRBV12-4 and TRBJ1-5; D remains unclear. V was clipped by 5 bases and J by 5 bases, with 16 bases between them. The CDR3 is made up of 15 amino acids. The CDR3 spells CASSPQSRGDQPQHF. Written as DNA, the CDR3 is TGTGCCAGCAGTCCCCAGTCACGGGGAGATCAGCCCCAGCATTTT.

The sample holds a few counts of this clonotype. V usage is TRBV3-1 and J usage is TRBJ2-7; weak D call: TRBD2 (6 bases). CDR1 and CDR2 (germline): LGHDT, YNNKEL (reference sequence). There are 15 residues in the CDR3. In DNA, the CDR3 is TGTGCCTGCAGCCGTGGGACTTCCCAAGCCTACGAGCAGTACGTC. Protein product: CACSRGTSQAYEQYV.

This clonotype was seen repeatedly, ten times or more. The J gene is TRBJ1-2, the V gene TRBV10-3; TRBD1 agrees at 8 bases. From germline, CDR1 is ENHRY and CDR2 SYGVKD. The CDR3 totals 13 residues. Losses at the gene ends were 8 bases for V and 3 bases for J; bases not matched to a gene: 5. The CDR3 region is CAIASGGDYGYTF. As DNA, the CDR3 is TGTGCCATCGCGTCAGGGGGCGACTATGGCTACACCTTC.

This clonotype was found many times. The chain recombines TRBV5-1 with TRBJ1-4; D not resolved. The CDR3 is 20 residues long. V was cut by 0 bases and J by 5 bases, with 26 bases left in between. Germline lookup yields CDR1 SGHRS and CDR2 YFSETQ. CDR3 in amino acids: CASSLGGHHQAKILNEKLFF. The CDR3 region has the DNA TGCGCCAGCAGCTTGGGCGGTCATCATCAAGCCAAGATCTTAAATGAAAAACTGTTTTTT.

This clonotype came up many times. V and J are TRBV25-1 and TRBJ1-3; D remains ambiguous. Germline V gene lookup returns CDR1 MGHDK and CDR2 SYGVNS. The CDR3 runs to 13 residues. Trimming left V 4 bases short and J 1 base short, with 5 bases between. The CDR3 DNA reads TGTGCCAGCAGTGGAACTTCTGGAAACACCATATATTTT. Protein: CASSGTSGNTIYF.

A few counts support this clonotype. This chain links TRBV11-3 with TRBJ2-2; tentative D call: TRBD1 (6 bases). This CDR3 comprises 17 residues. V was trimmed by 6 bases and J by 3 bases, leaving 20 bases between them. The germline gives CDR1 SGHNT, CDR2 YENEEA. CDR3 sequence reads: CASSPAPGEKHTGELFF. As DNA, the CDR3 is TGTGCCAGCAGTCCTGCGCCAGGGGAAAAGCACACCGGGGAGCTGTTTTTT.

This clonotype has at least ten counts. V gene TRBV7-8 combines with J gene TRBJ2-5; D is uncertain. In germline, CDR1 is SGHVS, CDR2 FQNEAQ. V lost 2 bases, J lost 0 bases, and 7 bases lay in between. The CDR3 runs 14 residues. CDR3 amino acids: CASSLLRNQETQYF. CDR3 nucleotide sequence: TGTGCCAGCAGCTTATTGCGGAACCAAGAGACCCAGTACTTC.

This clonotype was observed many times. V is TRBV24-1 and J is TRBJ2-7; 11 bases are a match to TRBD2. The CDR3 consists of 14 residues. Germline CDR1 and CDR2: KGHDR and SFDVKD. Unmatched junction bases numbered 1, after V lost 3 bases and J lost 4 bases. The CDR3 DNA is TGTGCCACCAGTGATGTAGCGGGAGGGTACGAGCAGTACTTC. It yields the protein CATSDVAGGYEQYF.

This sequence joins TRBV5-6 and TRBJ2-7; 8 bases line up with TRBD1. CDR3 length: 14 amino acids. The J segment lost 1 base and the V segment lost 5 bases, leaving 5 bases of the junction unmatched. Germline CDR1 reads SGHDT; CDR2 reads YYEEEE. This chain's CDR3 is CASRRGQGSYEQYF. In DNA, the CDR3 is TGTGCCAGCAGACGCGGACAGGGTTCCTACGAGCAGTACTTC. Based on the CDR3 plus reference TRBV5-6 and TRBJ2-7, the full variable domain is DAGVTQSPTHLIKTRGQQVTLRCSPKSGHDTVSWYQQALGQGPQFIFQYYEEEERQRGNFPDRFSGHQFPNYSSELNVNALLLGDSALYLCASRRGQGSYEQYFGPGTRLTVT.

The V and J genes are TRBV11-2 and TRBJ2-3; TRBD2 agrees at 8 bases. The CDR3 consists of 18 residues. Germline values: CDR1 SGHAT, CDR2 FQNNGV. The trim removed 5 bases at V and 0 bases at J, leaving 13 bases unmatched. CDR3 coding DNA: TGTGCCAGCAGCCGAAAAATCTTTAGCGGGGTTAGCACAGATACGCAGTATTTT. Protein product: CASSRKIFSGVSTDTQYF.

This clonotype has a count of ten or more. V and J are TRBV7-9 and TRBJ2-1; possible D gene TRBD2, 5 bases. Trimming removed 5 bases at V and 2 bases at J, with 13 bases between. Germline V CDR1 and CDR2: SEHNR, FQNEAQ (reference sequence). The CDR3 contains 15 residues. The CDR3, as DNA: TGTGCCAGCAGCCATAAGCGGCTCGCCTACAATGAGCAGTTCTTC. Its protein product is CASSHKRLAYNEQFF. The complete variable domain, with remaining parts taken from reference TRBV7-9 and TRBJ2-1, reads DTGVSQNPRHKITKRGQNVTFRCDPISEHNRLYWYRQTLGQGPEFLTYFQNEAQLEKSRLLSDRFSAERPKGSFSTLEIQRTEQGDSAMYLCASSHKRLAYNEQFFGPGTRLTVL.

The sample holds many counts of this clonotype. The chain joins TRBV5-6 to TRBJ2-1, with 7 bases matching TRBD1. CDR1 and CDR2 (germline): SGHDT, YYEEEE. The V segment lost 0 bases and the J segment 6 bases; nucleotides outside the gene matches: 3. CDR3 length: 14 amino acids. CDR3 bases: TGTGCCAGCAGCTTGGGACAGGGAAGCAATGAGCAGTTCTTC. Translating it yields CASSLGQGSNEQFF.

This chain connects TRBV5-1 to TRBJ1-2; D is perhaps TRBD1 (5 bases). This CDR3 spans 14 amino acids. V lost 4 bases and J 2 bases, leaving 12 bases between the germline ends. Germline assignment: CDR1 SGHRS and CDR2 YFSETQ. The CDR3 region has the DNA TGCGCCAGCAGCGGTGGACACGACAACTATGGCTACACCTTC. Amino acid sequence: CASSGGHDNYGYTF.

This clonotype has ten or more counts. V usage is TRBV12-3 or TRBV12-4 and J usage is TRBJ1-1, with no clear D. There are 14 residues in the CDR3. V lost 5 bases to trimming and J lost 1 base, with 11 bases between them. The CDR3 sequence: CASSLQPWNTEAFF. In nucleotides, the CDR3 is TGTGCCAGCAGTCTCCAGCCCTGGAACACTGAAGCTTTCTTT.

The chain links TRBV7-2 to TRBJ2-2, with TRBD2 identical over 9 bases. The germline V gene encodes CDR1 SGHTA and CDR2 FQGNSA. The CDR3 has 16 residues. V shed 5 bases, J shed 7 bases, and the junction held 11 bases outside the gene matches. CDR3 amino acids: CASSPRRGGRGGELFF. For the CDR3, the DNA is TGTGCCAGCAGCCCGAGGCGGGGGGGCCGGGGCGGGGAGCTGTTTTTT.

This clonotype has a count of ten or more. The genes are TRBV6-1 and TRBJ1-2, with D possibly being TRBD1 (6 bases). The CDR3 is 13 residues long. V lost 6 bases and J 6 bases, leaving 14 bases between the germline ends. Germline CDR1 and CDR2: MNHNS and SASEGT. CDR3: CASRITGYDGYTF. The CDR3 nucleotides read TGTGCCAGCAGGATCACAGGGTATGATGGCTACACCTTC.

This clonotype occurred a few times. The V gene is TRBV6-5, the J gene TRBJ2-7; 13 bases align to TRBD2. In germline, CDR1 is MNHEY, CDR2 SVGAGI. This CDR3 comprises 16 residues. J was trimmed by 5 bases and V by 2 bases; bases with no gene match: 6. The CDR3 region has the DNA TGTGCCAGCAGTTACACAGGACTAGCGGGAGTGCACGAGCAGTACTTC. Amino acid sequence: CASSYTGLAGVHEQYF.

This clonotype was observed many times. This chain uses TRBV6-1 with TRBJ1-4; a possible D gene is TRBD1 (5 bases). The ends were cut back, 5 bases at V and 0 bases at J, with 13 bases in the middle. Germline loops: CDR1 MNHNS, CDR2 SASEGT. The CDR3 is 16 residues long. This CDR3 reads CASSLHDRPTNEKLFF. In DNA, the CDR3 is TGTGCCAGCAGTCTGCACGACAGACCAACTAATGAAAAACTGTTTTTT.

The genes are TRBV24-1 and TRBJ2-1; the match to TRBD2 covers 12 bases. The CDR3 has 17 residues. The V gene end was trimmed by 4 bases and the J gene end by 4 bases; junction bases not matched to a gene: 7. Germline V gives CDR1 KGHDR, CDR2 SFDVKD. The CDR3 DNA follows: TGTGCCACCAGTGACCGTCCGACTAGCGGGGGTTACAATGAGCAGTTCTTC. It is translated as CATSDRPTSGGYNEQFF.

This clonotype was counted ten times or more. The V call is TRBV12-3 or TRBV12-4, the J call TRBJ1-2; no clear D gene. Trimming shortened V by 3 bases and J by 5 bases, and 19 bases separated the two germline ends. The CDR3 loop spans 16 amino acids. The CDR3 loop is CASSLDSVGNRYGYTF. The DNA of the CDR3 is TGTGCCAGCAGTTTGGATTCCGTAGGAAACCGGTATGGCTACACCTTC.

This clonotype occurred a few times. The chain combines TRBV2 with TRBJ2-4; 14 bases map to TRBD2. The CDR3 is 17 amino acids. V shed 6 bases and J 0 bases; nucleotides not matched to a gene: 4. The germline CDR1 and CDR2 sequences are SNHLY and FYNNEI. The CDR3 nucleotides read TGTGCCAGCAGAGGACTAGCGGGGGGTTTAGCCAAAAACATTCAGTACTTC. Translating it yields CASRGLAGGLAKNIQYF.

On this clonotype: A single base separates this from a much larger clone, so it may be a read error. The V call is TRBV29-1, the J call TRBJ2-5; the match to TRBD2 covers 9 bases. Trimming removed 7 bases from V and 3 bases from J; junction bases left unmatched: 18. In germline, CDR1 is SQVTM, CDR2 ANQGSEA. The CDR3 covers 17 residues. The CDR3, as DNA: TGCAGCGCAGAGAGGCGCCTAGCGGGAAGGCCAGAAGAGACCCAGTACTTC. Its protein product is CSAERRLAGRPEETQYF.

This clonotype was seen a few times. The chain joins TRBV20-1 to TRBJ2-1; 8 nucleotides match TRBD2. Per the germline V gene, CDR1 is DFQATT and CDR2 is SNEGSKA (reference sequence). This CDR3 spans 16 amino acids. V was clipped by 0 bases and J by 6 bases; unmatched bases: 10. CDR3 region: CSARETSGRNVNEQFF. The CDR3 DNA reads TGCAGTGCTAGAGAAACAAGCGGGAGAAACGTCAATGAGCAGTTCTTC.